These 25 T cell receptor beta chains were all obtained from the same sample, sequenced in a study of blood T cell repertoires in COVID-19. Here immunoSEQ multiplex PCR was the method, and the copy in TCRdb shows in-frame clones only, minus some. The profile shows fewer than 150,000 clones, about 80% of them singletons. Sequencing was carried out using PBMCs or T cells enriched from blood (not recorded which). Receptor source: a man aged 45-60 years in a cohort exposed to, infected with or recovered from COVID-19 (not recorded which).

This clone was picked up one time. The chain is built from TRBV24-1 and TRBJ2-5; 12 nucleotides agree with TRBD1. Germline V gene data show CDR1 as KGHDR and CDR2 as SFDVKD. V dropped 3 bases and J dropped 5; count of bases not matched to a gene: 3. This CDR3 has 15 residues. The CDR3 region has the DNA TGTGCCACCAGTGATGGGACAGGGGGCCTGGAGACCCAGTACTTC. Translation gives CATSDGTGGLETQYF.

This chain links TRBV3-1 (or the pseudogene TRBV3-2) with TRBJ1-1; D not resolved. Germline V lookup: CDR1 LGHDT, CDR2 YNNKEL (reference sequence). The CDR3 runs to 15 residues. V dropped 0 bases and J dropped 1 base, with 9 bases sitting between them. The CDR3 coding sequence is TGTGCCAGCAGCCAAGATAGCCGGGGGAACACTGAAGCTTTCTTT. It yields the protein CASSQDSRGNTEAFF.

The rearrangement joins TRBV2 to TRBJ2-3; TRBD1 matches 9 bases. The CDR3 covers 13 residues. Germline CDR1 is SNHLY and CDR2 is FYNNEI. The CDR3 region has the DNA TGTGCTGGGGACAGGGTTCGGACAGATACGCAGTATTTT. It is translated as CAGDRVRTDTQYF.

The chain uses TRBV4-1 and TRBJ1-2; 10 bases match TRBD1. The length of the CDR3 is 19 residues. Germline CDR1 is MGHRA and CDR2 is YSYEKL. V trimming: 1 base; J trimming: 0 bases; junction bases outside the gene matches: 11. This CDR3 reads CASSQGPQTGGAPNYGYTF. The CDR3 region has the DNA TGCGCCAGCAGCCAAGGCCCTCAGACAGGGGGCGCACCTAACTATGGCTACACCTTC.

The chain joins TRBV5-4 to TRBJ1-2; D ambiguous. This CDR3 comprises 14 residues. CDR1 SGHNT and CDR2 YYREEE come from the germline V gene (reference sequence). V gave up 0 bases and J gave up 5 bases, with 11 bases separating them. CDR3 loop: CASSLAGAPYGYTF. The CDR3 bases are TGTGCCAGCAGCTTGGCGGGAGCCCCATATGGCTACACCTTC.

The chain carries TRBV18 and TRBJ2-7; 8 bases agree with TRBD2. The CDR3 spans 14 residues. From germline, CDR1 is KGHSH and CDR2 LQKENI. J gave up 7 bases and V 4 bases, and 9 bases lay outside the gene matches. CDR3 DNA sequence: TGTGCCAGCTCACTCACGCGGGGGGCGGGTGAGCAGTACTTC. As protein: CASSLTRGAGEQYF.

The CDR3 bases are TGTGCCAGCCACAGTAATACGCTCGAGCAGTACTTC. Translating gives CASHSNTLEQYF. The J gene is TRBJ2-7, the V gene TRBV25-1, with D unresolved. The V and J ends lost 8 bases and 6 bases respectively, with 14 bases between them. The CDR3 is 12 amino acids. Germline V gene sequence: CDR1 MGHDK, CDR2 SYGVNS.

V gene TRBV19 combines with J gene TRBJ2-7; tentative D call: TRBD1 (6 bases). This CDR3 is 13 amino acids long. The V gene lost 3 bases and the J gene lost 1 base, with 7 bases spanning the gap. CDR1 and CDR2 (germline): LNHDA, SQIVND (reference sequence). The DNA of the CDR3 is TGTGCCAGTAGTATTACAGGGTCCTACGAGCAGTACTTC. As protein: CASSITGSYEQYF.

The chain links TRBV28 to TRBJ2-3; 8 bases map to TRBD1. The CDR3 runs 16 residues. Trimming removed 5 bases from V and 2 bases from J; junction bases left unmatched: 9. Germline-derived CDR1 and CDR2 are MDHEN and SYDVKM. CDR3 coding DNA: TGTGCCAGCAGTCCCTCGACAGGGGCCGTCACAGATACGCAGTATTTT. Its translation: CASSPSTGAVTDTQYF.

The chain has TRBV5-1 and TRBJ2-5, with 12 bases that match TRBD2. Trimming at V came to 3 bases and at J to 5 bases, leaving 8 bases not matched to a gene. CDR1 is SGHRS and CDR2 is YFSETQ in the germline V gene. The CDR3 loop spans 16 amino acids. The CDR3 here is CASSSASGGASETQYF. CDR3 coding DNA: TGCGCCAGCAGCTCCGCTAGCGGGGGGGCCTCGGAGACCCAGTACTTC.

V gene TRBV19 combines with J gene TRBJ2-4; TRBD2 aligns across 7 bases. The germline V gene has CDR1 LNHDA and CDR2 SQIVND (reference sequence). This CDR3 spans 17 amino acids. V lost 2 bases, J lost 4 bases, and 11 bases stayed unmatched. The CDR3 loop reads CASSITPRAGVKNIQYF. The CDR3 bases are TGTGCCAGTAGTATAACCCCCCGGGCGGGGGTTAAAAACATTCAGTACTTC.

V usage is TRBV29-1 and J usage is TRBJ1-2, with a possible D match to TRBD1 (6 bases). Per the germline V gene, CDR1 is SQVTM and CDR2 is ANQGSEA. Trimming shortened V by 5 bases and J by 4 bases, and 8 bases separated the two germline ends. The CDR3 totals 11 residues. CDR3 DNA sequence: TGCAGCGTTAGACAGGTCTATGGCTACACCTTC. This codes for CSVRQVYGYTF.

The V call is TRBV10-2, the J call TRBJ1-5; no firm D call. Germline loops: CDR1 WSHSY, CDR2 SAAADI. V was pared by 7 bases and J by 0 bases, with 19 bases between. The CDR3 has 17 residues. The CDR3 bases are TGCGCCAGCACCAGCGAGAGAGCAGCCTATAGCAATCAGCCCCAGCATTTT. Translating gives CASTSERAAYSNQPQHF.

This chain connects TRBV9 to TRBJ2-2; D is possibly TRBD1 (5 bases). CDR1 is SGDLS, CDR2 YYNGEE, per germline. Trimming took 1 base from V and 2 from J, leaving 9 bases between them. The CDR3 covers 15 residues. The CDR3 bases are TGTGCCAGCAGCGTATCTGACAGTAACACCGGGGAGCTGTTTTTT. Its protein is CASSVSDSNTGELFF.

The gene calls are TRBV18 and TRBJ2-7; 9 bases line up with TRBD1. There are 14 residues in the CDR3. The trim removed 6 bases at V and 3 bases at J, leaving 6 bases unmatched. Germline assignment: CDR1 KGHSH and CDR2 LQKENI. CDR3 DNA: TGTGCCAGCTCGCAAGACAGGGGGATCTACGAGCAGTACTTC. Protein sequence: CASSQDRGIYEQYF.

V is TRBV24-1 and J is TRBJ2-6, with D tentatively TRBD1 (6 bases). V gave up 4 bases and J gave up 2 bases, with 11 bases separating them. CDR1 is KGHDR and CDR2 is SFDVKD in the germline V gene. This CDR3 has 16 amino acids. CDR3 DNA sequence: TGTGCCACCAGTGACCCTACAGGGACTGGGGCCAACGTCCTGACTTTC. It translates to CATSDPTGTGANVLTF.

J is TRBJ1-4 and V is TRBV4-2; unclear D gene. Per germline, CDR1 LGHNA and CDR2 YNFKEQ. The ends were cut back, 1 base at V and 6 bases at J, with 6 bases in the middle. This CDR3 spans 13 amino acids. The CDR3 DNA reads TGTGCCAGCAGCCAAGTAGGAGATGAAAAACTGTTTTTT. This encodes CASSQVGDEKLFF.

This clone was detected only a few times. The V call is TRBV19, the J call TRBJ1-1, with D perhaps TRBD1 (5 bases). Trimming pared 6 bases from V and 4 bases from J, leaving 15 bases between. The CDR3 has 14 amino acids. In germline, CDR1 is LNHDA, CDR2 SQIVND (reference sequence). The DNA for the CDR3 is TGTGCCAGTAGGAACCCCCAGGGTCTCACTGAAGCTTTCTTT. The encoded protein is CASRNPQGLTEAFF.

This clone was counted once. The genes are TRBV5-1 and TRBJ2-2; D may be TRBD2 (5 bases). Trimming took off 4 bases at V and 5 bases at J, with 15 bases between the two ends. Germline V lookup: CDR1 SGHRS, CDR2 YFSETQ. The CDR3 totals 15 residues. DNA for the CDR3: TGCGCCAGCAGCATTGGGAGTCTTTCGACCGGGGAGCTGTTTTTT. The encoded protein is CASSIGSLSTGELFF.

The CDR3 DNA is TGTGCCAGCAGTTTAGAGAGAAACACCATATATTTT. Translating it yields CASSLERNTIYF. The chain couples TRBV28 to TRBJ1-3; D call uncertain. Between the trimmed V and J ends, which lost 2 bases and 5 bases, there was a span of 4 bases. This CDR3 is 12 amino acids long. In germline, CDR1 is MDHEN, CDR2 SYDVKM.

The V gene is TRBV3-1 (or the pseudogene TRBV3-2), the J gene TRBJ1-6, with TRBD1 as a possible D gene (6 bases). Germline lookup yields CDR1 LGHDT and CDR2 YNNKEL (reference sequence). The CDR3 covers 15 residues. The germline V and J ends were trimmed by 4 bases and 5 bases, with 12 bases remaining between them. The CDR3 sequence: CASSRSGTNNSPLHF. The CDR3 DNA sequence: TGTGCCAGCAGCCGATCCGGGACAAATAATTCACCCCTCCACTTT.

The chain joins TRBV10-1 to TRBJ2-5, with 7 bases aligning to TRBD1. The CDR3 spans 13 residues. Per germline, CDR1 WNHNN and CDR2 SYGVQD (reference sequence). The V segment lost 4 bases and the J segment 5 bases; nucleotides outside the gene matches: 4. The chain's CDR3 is CASSGQGEETQYF. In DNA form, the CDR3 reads TGCGCCAGCAGTGGACAGGGAGAGGAGACCCAGTACTTC.

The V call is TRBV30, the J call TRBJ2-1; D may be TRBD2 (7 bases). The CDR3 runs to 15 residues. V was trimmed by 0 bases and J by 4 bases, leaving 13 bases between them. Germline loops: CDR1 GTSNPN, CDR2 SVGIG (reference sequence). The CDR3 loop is CAWSVSGGPYNEQFF. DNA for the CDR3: TGTGCCTGGAGTGTATCCGGGGGGCCGTACAATGAGCAGTTCTTC.

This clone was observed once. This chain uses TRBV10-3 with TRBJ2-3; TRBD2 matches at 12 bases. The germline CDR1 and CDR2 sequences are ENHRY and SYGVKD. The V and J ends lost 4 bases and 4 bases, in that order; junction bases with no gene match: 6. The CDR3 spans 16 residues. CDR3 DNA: TGTGCCATCAGTGTGGTACTAGCGGGGGGCTCAGATACGCAGTATTTT. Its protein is CAISVVLAGGSDTQYF.

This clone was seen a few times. The CDR3 DNA reads as TGTGCCAGCTCACCCTCCTGGGACAGCTATGGCTACACCTTC. Encoded protein: CASSPSWDSYGYTF. The chain recombines TRBV18 with TRBJ1-2, with TRBD1 matching over 7 bases. The CDR3 totals 14 residues. V was clipped by 3 bases and J by 4 bases; unmatched bases: 5. Germline V gene sequence: CDR1 KGHSH, CDR2 LQKENI.